The table lists the clone carrying this T cell receptor (beta chain) with a count of one. These data belong to a study of blood T cell repertoires in COVID-19. Whole-study context: Specimens from acute and convalescent COVID-19 originated in the United States, Italy and Spain. PBMCs, B-cell-depleted T cells, or T cells provided the cDNA or gDNA that made up the material.

Under the authors' procedure: Amplification from reference gene primers served as the basis for estimated nucleated cell counts. Repertoires were generated with immunoSEQ multiplex PCR, while TCRdb's copy carries only in-frame clones and drops some. The V and J calls and the clone size are those of that table, but D and trimming were determined from the DNA. The sample includes around 150,000 clones, around 82% of them seen just once. Germline trimming cut 4 bases from V and 4 bases from J; bases unmatched to any gene: 10. The germline V gene has CDR1 SGHKS and CDR2 YYEKEE (reference sequence). The CDR3 is 15 residues long.

V usage is TRBV5-5 and J usage is TRBJ2-7; 8 bases match TRBD1. The receptor comes from a man aged 55 to 70 with active or convalescent COVID-19. Sequenced sample: peripheral blood. CDR3 nucleotide sequence: TGTGCCAGCAGCACATCCGGGACAGGAGTGTACGAGCAGTACTTC. It yields the protein CASSTSGTGVYEQYF.